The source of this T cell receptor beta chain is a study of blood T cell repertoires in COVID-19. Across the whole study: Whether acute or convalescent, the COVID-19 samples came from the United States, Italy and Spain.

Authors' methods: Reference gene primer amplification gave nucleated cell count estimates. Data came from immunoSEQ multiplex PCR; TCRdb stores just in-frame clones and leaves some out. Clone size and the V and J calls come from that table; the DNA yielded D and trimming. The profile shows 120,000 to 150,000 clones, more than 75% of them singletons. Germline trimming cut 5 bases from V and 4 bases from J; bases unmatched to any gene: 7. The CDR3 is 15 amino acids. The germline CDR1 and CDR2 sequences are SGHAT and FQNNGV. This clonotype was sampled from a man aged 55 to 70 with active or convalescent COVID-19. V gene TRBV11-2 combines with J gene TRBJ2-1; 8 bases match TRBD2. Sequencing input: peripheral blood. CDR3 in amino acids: CASSPSGRVYNEQFF. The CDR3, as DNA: TGTGCCAGCAGCCCAAGCGGGAGAGTTTACAATGAGCAGTTCTTC.